This TCR beta chain comes out of a study of identical twins. Findings and caveats of the study: Analyses of zero insertions could, in part, be confounded by invariant MAIT and iNKT cells. Within cord blood, abundant beta clonotypes carried fewer insertions, but memory repertoires showed no such trend. Monozygotic twin pairs showed more out-of-frame TCR alpha sharing than models estimated. Beta out-of-frame sequences displayed a weaker excess of sharing between twins.

MiXCR, applied by TCRdb to the 5' RACE reads, yields one record per CDR3 protein. The repertoire holds 1.5 million to 2 million distinct CDR3 sequences, with around 29% as singletons. This clonotype was observed a few times. As yet, its antigen is unknown. The CDR3 consists of 15 residues. Germline V gene data show CDR1 as ENHRY and CDR2 as SYGVKD. Deletions cut 0 bases from V and 6 bases from J, with 12 bases between. V and J are TRBV10-3 and TRBJ1-5; no clear D. The TCR comes from a newborn girl in good health. The sequenced material came from cord blood. The CDR3 DNA reads TGTGCCATCAGTGAGTCGACGGGTATCGGTCAGCCCCAGCATTTT. This codes for CAISESTGIGQPQHF.